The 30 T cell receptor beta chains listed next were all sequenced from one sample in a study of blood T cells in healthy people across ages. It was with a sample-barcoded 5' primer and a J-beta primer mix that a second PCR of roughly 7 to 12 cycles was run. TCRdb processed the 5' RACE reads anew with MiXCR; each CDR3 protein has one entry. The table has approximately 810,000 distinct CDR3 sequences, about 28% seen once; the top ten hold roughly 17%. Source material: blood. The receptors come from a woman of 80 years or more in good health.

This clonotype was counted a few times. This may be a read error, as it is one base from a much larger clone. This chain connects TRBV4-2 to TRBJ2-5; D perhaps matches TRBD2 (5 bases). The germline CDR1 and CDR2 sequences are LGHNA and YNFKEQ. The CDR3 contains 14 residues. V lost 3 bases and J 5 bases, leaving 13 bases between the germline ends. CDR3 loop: CASSQRVSGETQYF. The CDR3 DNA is TGTGCCAGCAGCCAGAGGGTTTCGGGTGAGACCCAGTACTTC.

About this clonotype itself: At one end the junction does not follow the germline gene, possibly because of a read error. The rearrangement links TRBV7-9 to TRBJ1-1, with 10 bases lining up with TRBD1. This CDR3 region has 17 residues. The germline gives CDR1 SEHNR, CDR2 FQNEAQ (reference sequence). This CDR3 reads CASSSPTGGRGSTETFF. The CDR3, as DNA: TGTGCCAGCAGCTCCCCGACAGGGGGCCGAGGCAGCACTGAAACTTTCTTT.

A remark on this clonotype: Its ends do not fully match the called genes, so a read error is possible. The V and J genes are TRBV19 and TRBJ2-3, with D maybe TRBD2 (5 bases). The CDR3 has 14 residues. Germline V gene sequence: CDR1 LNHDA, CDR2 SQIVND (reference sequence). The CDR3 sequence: CVSKGLAFTDTQYF. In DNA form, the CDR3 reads TGTGTCAGTAAGGGCCTAGCATTTACAGATACGCAGTATTTT.

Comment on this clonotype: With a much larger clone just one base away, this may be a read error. CDR3 in DNA: TGTGCCAGCAGCTTCCCAGTCACAGATACGCAGTATTTT. This encodes CASSFPVTDTQYF. The rearrangement joins TRBV3-1 to TRBJ2-3, with D uncertain. Germline lookup yields CDR1 LGHDT and CDR2 YNNKEL (reference sequence). The CDR3 has 13 residues. V lost 5 bases to trimming and J lost 2 bases, with 8 bases between them.

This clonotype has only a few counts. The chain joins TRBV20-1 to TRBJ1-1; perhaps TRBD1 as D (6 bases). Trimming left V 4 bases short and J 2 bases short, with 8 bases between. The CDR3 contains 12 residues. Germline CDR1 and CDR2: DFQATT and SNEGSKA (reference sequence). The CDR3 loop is CSAIRGNTEAFF. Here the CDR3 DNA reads TGCAGTGCTATCAGGGGTAACACTGAAGCTTTCTTT.

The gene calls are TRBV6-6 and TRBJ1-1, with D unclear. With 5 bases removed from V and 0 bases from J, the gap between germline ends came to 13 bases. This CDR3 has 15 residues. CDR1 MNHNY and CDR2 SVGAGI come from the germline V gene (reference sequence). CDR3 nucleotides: TGTGCCAGCAGTCTGGATCCAAGGCTGAACACTGAAGCTTTCTTT. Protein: CASSLDPRLNTEAFF.

CDR3: CATSRDFGGYTF. The CDR3 bases are TGTGCCACCAGCAGAGATTTTGGCGGCTACACCTTC. The V gene is TRBV15, the J gene TRBJ1-2; D is ambiguous. The CDR3 totals 12 residues. Germline V gives CDR1 LNHNV, CDR2 YYDKDF (reference sequence). Trimming removed 0 bases from V and 8 bases from J, with 7 bases in between. Full variable domain (rest looked up from reference TRBV15 and TRBJ1-2): DAMVIQNPRYQVTQFGKPVTLSCSQTLNHNVMYWYQQKSSQAPKLLFHYYDKDFNNEADTPDNFQSRRPNTSFCFLDIRSPGLGDTAMYLCATSRDFGGYTFGSGTRLTVV.

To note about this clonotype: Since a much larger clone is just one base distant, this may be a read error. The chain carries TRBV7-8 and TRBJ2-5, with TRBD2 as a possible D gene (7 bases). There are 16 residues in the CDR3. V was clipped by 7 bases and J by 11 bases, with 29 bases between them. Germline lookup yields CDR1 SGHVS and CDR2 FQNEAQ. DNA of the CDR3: TGTGCCAGCACCCAGGGATCCGCGGGGGCGCACAATGAGCAGTACTTC. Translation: CASTQGSAGAHNEQYF.

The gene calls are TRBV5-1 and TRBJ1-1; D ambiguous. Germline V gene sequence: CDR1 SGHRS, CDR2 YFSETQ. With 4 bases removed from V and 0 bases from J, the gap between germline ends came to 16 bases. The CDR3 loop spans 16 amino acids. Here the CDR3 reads CASSQELGRVNTEAFF. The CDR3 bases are TGCGCCAGCAGCCAGGAGTTAGGACGGGTGAACACTGAAGCTTTCTTT.

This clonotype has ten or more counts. CDR3 in amino acids: CAISESIVGQRMEDTQYF. The CDR3 bases are TGTGCCATCAGTGAGTCGATAGTGGGACAGAGGATGGAAGATACGCAGTATTTT. This sequence joins TRBV10-3 and TRBJ2-3; 7 bases align to TRBD1. Germline CDR1 and CDR2: ENHRY and SYGVKD. The CDR3 runs 18 residues. The trim removed 0 bases at V and 5 bases at J, leaving 14 bases unmatched.

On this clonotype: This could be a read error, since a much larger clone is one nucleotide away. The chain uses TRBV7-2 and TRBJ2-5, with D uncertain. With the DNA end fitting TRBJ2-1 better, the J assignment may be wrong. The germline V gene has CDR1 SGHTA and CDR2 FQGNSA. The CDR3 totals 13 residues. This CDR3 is CASSLEPGWTQFF. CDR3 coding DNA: TGTGCCAGCAGCTTAGAGCCTGGTTGGACCCAGTTCTTC.

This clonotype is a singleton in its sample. The CDR3 sequence is CASSMFTTSGRAYNEQFF. CDR3 nucleotides: TGTGCCAGCAGTATGTTCACGACTAGCGGGAGGGCCTACAATGAGCAGTTCTTC. This rearrangement joins TRBV28 to TRBJ2-1, with TRBD2 matching over 14 bases. The CDR3 totals 18 residues. The junction had 8 bases not matched to a gene; V was cut back by 5 bases and J by 2 bases. The germline CDR1 and CDR2 sequences are MDHEN and SYDVKM.

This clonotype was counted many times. The CDR3 DNA reads TGTGCCAGCAGGTATCCTTGGGATGAGCAGTTCTTC. Amino acid sequence: CASRYPWDEQFF. The chain joins TRBV28 to TRBJ2-1, with no clear D. This CDR3 spans 12 amino acids. Germline CDR1 is MDHEN and CDR2 is SYDVKM. Trimming took 6 bases from V and 8 from J, leaving 11 bases between them.

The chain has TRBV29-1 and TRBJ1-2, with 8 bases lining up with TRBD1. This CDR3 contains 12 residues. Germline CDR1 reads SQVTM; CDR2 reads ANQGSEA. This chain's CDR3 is CPRTGKGDGYTF. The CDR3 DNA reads TGCCCGCGGACAGGGAAAGGAGATGGCTACACCTTC.

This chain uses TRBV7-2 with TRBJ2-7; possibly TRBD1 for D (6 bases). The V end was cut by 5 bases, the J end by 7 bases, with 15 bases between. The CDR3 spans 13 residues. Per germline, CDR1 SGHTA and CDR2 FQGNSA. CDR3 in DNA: TGTGCCAGCAGCGTCTCACAGGGTGAGGAGCAGTACTTC. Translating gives CASSVSQGEEQYF.

CDR3 protein: CASKFRRGGWPEAFF. DNA for the CDR3: TGTGCCAGCAAGTTCAGGAGGGGGGGGTGGCCTGAAGCTTTCTTT. The chain couples TRBV12-3 or TRBV12-4 to TRBJ1-1, with D perhaps TRBD1 (6 bases). V lost 7 bases, J lost 6 bases, and 21 bases lay in between. The CDR3 totals 15 residues.

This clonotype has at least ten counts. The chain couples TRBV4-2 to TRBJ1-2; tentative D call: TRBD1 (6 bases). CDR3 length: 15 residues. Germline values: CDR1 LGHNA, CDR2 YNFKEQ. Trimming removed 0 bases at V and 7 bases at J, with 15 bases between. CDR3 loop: CASSQDPGTSGGYTF. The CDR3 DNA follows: TGTGCCAGCAGCCAAGACCCCGGGACATCCGGTGGCTACACCTTC.

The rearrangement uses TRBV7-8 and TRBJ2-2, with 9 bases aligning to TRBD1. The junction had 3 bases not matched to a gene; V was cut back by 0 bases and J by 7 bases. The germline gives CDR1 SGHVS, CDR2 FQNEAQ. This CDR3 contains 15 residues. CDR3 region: CASSLARTGVGELFF. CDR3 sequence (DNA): TGTGCCAGCAGCTTAGCGAGGACAGGGGTCGGGGAGCTGTTTTTT.

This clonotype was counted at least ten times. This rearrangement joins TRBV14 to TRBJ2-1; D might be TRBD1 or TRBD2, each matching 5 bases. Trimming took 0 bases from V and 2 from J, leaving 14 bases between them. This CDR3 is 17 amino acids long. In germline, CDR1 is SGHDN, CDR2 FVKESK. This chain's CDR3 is CASSQDMWGNTYNEQFF. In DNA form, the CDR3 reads TGTGCCAGCAGCCAAGATATGTGGGGGAATACCTACAATGAGCAGTTCTTC.

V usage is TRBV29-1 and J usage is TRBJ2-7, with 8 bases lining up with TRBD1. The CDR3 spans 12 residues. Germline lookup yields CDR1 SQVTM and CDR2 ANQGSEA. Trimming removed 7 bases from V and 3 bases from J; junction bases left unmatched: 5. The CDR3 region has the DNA TGCAGCGCGGGACAGGCAGACTACGAGCAGTACTTC. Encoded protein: CSAGQADYEQYF.

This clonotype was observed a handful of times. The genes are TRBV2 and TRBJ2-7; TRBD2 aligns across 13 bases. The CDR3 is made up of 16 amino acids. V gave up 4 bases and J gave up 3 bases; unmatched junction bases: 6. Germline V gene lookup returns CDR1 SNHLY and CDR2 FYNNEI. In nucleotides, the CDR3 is TGTGCCAGCAGTGGGGGACTAGCGGGGTACATCTACGAGCAGTACTTC. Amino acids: CASSGGLAGYIYEQYF. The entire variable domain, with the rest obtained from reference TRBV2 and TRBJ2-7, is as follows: EPEVTQTPSHQVTQMGQEVILRCVPISNHLYFYWYRQILGQKVEFLVSFYNNEISEKSEIFDDQFSVERPDGSNFTLKIRSTKLEDSAMYFCASSGGLAGYIYEQYFGPGTRLTVT.

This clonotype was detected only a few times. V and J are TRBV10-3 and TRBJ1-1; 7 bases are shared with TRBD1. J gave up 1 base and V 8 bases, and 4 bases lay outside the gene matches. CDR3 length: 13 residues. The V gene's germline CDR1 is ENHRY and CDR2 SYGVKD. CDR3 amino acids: CAILEGANTEAFF. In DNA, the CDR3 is TGTGCCATCCTGGAGGGGGCGAACACTGAAGCTTTCTTT.

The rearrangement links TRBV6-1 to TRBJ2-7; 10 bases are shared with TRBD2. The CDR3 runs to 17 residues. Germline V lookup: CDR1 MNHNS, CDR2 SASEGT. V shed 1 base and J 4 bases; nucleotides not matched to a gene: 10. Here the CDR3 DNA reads TGTGCCAGCAGTGAAGGCAGCGGGGGGGCCCAACCTTACGAGCAGTACTTC. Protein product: CASSEGSGGAQPYEQYF.

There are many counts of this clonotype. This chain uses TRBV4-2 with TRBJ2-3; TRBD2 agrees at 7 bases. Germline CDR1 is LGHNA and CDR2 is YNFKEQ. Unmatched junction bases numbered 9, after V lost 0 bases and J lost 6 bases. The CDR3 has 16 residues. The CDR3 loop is CASSQDWSGVGDTQYF. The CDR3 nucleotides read TGTGCCAGCAGCCAAGATTGGAGCGGGGTAGGGGATACGCAGTATTTT.

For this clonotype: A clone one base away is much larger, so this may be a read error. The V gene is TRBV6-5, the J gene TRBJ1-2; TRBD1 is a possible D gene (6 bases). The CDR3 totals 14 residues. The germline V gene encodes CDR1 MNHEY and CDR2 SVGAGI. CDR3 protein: CASSAGGTNHGYTF. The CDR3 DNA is TGTGCCAGCAGCGCGGGGGGCACTAACCATGGCTACACCTTC.

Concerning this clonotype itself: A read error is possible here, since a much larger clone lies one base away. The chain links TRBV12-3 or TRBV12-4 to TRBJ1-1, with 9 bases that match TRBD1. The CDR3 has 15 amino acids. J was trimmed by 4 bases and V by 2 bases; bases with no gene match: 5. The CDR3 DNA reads TGTGCCAGCAGTTTAAATCTGGGACAGGGCACTGAAGCTTTCTTT. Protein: CASSLNLGQGTEAFF.

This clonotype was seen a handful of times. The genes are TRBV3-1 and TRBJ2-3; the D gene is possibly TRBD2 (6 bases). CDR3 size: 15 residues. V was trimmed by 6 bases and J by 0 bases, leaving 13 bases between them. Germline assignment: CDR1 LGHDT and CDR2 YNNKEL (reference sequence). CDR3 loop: CASRFGGGSTDTQYF. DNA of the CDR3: TGTGCCAGCAGATTTGGTGGGGGGAGCACAGATACGCAGTATTTT.

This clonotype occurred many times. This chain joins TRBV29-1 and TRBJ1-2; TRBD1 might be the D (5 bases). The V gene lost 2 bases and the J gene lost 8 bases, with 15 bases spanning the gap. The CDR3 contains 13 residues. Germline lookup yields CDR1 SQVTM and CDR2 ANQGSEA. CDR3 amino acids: CSVEYLPGGGYTF. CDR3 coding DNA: TGCAGCGTTGAATATCTCCCCGGGGGAGGCTACACCTTC. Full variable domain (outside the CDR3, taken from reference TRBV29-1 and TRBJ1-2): SAVISQKPSRDICQRGTSLTIQCQVDSQVTMMFWYRQQPGQSLTLIATANQGSEATYESGFVIDKFPISRPNLTFSTLTVSNMSPEDSSIYLCSVEYLPGGGYTFGSGTRLTVV.

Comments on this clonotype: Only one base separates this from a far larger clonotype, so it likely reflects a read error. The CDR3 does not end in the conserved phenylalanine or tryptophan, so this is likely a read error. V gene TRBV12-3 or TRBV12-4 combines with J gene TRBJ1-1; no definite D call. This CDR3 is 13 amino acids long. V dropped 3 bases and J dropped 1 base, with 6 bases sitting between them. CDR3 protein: CASSLRQNTEAFS. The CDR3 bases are TGTGCCAGCAGTTTGCGACAGAACACTGAAGCTTTCTCT.

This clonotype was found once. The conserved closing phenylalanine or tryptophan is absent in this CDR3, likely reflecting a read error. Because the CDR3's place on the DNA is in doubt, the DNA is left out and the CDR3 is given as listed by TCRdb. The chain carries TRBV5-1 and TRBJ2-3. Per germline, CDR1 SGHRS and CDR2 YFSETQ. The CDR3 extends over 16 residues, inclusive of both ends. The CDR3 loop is CASSLGRTASTDTQSV.